A single sample is the source of the 18 T cell receptor beta chains below, sequenced in a study of regulatory T cells in long-lasting Graves disease (TCRdb year 2021). The time point label of this sample denotes: persistent/refractory GD, antithyroid drugs over 5 years with positive TRAb. For both TCR sequencing and RNA sequencing, RNA was extracted from PBMCs in TRIzol. Library method: multiplex PCR. The listed sequencing device is Illumina HiSeq 4000. TCR beta libraries were built with iRepertoire HTBI primers and Arm-PCR amplification of CDR3 regions. TCRdb itself trimmed the public reads at Q25 with fastp, ran MiXCR and retained productive beta chains. Rows with a matching CDR3 protein are joined into one entry that keeps the most common DNA and genes. In this sample the table shows roughly 450,000 distinct CDR3 sequences, less than 25% of which occur a single time. 6.5% to 8% of the sample belongs to the ten largest clones.

This specimen was peripheral blood mononuclear cells (PBMCs), taken when the disease was refractory, from a patient treated with antithyroid drugs. Receptors were obtained from a female donor with Graves disease.

This clonotype was recorded many times. The V and J genes are TRBV7-9 and TRBJ1-1; the D gene is possibly TRBD1 (5 bases). This CDR3 is built from 18 residues. The germline CDR1 and CDR2 sequences are SEHNR and FQNEAQ (reference sequence). V was clipped by 5 bases and J by 1 base, with 23 bases between them. CDR3 residues: CASSVLRARQGSNTEAFF. The CDR3 DNA sequence: TGTGCCAGCAGCGTGCTCAGGGCCAGACAAGGGTCGAACACTGAAGCTTTCTTT.

This clonotype was counted between two and nine times. The chain carries TRBV12-3 or TRBV12-4 and TRBJ1-2, with D unresolved. The CDR3 is 16 residues long. The germline V and J ends were trimmed by 7 bases and 1 base, with 19 bases remaining between them. CDR3 protein: CASTARAGVDNYGYTF. DNA for the CDR3: TGTGCCAGCACGGCCCGGGCCGGGGTGGATAACTATGGCTACACCTTC.

This clonotype was seen only a few times. V gene TRBV20-1 combines with J gene TRBJ2-5, with 10 nucleotides matching TRBD2. Germline trimming cut 2 bases from V and 1 base from J; bases unmatched to any gene: 7. Looked up from germline, CDR1 is DFQATT and CDR2 is SNEGSKA (reference sequence). The CDR3 extends over 16 amino acids. In DNA form, the CDR3 reads TGCAGTGCTAGATCGCCTAGCGGGAGACGCCAAGAGACCCAGTACTTC. This encodes CSARSPSGRRQETQYF.

The chain links TRBV20-1 to TRBJ2-7; 12 positions match TRBD2. V gave up 5 bases and J gave up 2 bases; unmatched junction bases: 7. This CDR3 has 15 residues. The germline V gene encodes CDR1 DFQATT and CDR2 SNEGSKA (reference sequence). CDR3 sequence: CSAPPRTSGAYEQYF. The CDR3 coding sequence is TGCAGTGCTCCCCCGCGGACTAGCGGGGCCTACGAGCAGTACTTC.

The chain couples TRBV6-5 to TRBJ2-3, with TRBD1 matching over 7 bases. From germline, CDR1 is MNHEY and CDR2 SVGAGI. With V trimmed by 2 bases and J by 6 bases, 2 bases remained unmatched. The CDR3 extends over 13 amino acids. Here the CDR3 reads CASSYTGADTQYF. In DNA form, the CDR3 reads TGTGCCAGCAGTTACACAGGGGCGGATACGCAGTATTTT.

This clonotype was counted many times. CDR3 protein: CASSSTGPYTEAFF. Written as DNA, the CDR3 is TGTGCCAGCAGTTCGACAGGGCCCTACACTGAAGCTTTCTTT. The V gene is TRBV6-5, the J gene TRBJ1-1; 7 nucleotides agree with TRBD1. Germline V gene sequence: CDR1 MNHEY, CDR2 SVGAGI. The junction had 5 bases not matched to a gene; V was cut back by 4 bases and J by 3 bases. The CDR3 consists of 14 residues.

This clonotype was detected only once. Being one base from a much bigger clone, this may be a read error. The rearrangement links TRBV30 to TRBJ2-7; no firm D call. In germline, CDR1 is GTSNPN, CDR2 SVGIG (reference sequence). The CDR3 has 13 amino acids. This chain's CDR3 is CGWSVQGPSEQYF. CDR3 coding DNA: TGTGGCTGGAGCGTCCAAGGTCCCTCCGAGCAGTACTTC.

Ten or more counts support this clonotype. V is TRBV11-1 and J is TRBJ2-1; possible D gene TRBD2, 6 bases. The V gene's germline CDR1 is SGHAT and CDR2 FQDESV (reference sequence). Trimming cost V 3 bases and J 8 bases, with 11 bases left between them. This CDR3 spans 13 amino acids. The CDR3 here is CASSFTSPHEQFF. CDR3 nucleotides: TGTGCCAGCAGCTTTACTAGCCCCCATGAGCAGTTCTTC. The whole variable domain, remainder taken from reference TRBV11-1 and TRBJ2-1, is EAEVAQSPRYKITEKSQAVAFWCDPISGHATLYWYRQILGQGPELLVQFQDESVVDDSQLPKDRFSAERLKGVDSTLKIQPAELGDSAMYLCASSFTSPHEQFFGPGTRLTVL.

J is TRBJ2-3 and V is TRBV30; weak D call: TRBD1 (6 bases). V lost 3 bases and J lost 0, with 16 bases in between. The CDR3 consists of 16 residues. Germline assignment: CDR1 GTSNPN and CDR2 SVGIG (reference sequence). The CDR3 bases are TGTGCCTGGAGCCCACCCGGGACAATTAGCACAGATACGCAGTATTTT. Translating it yields CAWSPPGTISTDTQYF.

A remark on this clonotype: A much more abundant neighbour one base away suggests this may be a read error. The chain employs TRBV7-9 and TRBJ1-2; possibly TRBD1 for D (5 bases). Germline V gene sequence: CDR1 SEHNR, CDR2 FQNEAQ (reference sequence). The CDR3 runs to 14 residues. The V gene lost 6 bases and the J gene lost 4 bases, with 15 bases spanning the gap. The CDR3 sequence is CASSLQIDSYGYTF. DNA for the CDR3: TGTGCCAGCAGTCTTCAAATCGACAGCTATGGCTACACCTTC. The full variable domain, rest sourced from reference TRBV7-9 and TRBJ1-2, is DTGVSQNPRHKITKRGQNVTFRCDPISEHNRLYWYRQTLGQGPEFLTYFQNEAQLEKSRLLSDRFSAERPKGSFSTLEIQRTEQGDSAMYLCASSLQIDSYGYTFGSGTRLTVV.

The chain links TRBV6-9 to TRBJ1-2; weak D call: TRBD1 (5 bases). Germline V gene sequence: CDR1 MNHGY, CDR2 SVAAGI. This CDR3 has 13 residues. V was trimmed by 3 bases and J by 4 bases, leaving 9 bases between them. The DNA of the CDR3 is TGTGCCAGCAGTTACGGGGGTCCCTATGGCTACACCTTC. It yields the protein CASSYGGPYGYTF.

This clonotype occurred once. The chain combines TRBV25-1 with TRBJ2-7; possibly TRBD2 for D (6 bases). The V gene lost 2 bases and the J gene lost 3 bases, with 14 bases spanning the gap. This CDR3 has 15 amino acids. Germline CDR1 MGHDK, CDR2 SYGVNS. The CDR3 DNA sequence: TGTGCCAGCAGTGAAGCCTGGGACTGTAACTACGAGCAGTACTTC. It specifies CASSEAWDCNYEQYF.

Comments on this clonotype: This may be a read error: a much more frequent sequence differs by one nucleotide. The J gene is TRBJ2-7, the V gene TRBV20-1, with D perhaps matching TRBD2 (6 bases). Germline V lookup: CDR1 DFQATT, CDR2 SNEGSKA (reference sequence). The CDR3 extends over 14 amino acids. In nucleotides, the CDR3 is TGCAGTGCAAGGGACTCGCGTGAGGTCTACAAGCAGTACTTC. This codes for CSARDSREVYKQYF.

This chain connects TRBV7-2 to TRBJ1-1, with TRBD1 identical over 8 bases. The V gene's germline CDR1 is SGHTA and CDR2 FQGNSA. The CDR3 runs to 13 residues. V was clipped by 5 bases and J by 8 bases; unmatched bases: 7. CDR3 in amino acids: CASSPGGDREAFF. Written as DNA, the CDR3 is TGTGCCAGCAGCCCGGGGGGGGACAGGGAAGCTTTCTTT.

This clonotype was seen repeatedly, ten times or more. CDR3 loop: CASNDRGPSQPQHF. CDR3 coding DNA: TGTGCCAGCAACGACAGGGGGCCAAGTCAGCCCCAGCATTTT. The chain employs TRBV12-3 or TRBV12-4 and TRBJ1-5; 10 nucleotides agree with TRBD1. The CDR3 totals 14 residues. V shed 7 bases and J 6 bases; nucleotides not matched to a gene: 6.

This clonotype showed up many times. This chain connects TRBV20-1 to TRBJ2-5, with D tentatively TRBD1 or TRBD2 (5 bases each). The CDR3 is made up of 12 amino acids. Trimming left V 3 bases short and J 5 bases short, with 10 bases between. Germline loops: CDR1 DFQATT, CDR2 SNEGSKA (reference sequence). This CDR3 reads CSASLGRETQYF. For the CDR3, the DNA is TGCAGTGCTAGCCTGGGACGGGAGACCCAGTACTTC.

This clonotype was counted at least ten times. V gene TRBV28 combines with J gene TRBJ1-5; D remains unclear. Germline V gene data show CDR1 as MDHEN and CDR2 as SYDVKM. The CDR3 extends over 13 amino acids. V lost 6 bases and J 2 bases, leaving 8 bases between the germline ends. The CDR3 is CASSFPGNQPQHF. The CDR3 nucleotides are TGTGCCAGCAGCTTTCCCGGCAATCAGCCCCAGCATTTT.

There are many counts of this clonotype. The chain couples TRBV20-1 to TRBJ2-4; D might be TRBD2 (5 bases). Germline CDR1 reads DFQATT; CDR2 reads SNEGSKA (reference sequence). The CDR3 extends over 9 amino acids. V was clipped by 5 bases and J by 11 bases, with 7 bases between them. The DNA of the CDR3 is TGCAGTGCTGACTACGTTCAGTACTTC. It is translated as CSADYVQYF.